This entry describes one TCR beta chain. The CDR3 consists of 13 residues. Per germline, CDR1 MDHEN and CDR2 SYDVKM. Trimming cost V 6 bases and J 2 bases, with 11 bases left between them. This sample is drawn from a study of cytomegalovirus exposure and HLA in healthy donors. It was with 60 Vbeta and 13 Jbeta primers that the PCR ran. Assay used: immunoSEQ multiplex PCR; TCRdb lists only in-frame clones, some missing. The clone table shows tens of thousands of clones, with the ten largest holding approximately 6.8%. The chain uses TRBV28 and TRBJ2-7; a possible D gene is TRBD1 (6 bases). The source is a woman in her 40s in good health and CMV-seronegative. The sequencing input was PBMCs. DNA for the CDR3: TGTGCCAGCAGACGGGACATTACCTACGAGCAGTACTTC. It specifies CASRRDITYEQYF.